This T cell receptor beta chain was sequenced in a study of T cell responses to AZD1222 COVID-19 vaccine. Trimming cost V 2 bases and J 8 bases, with 9 bases left between them. There are 12 residues in the CDR3. Germline CDR1 is GTSNPN and CDR2 is SVGIG (reference sequence). Points on this clone: Its antigen is currently unknown.

Study outcomes and limitations: Once two AZD1222 doses were given, Spike-specific TCR breadth and depth went up. Donors, mostly white British, included more females; clonal diversity was possibly underestimated. None of the repertoires were sampled until the peak T cell response had passed. Reportedly, close to half of spike-specific TCRs are directed against unmutated variant regions.

Profiled with immunoSEQ multiplex PCR; TCRdb holds only in-frame clones, not every one. The sample holds tens of thousands of clones; around 84% are singletons and the top ten take under 25%. The material sequenced was peripheral blood, taken on day 0 of AZD1222 vaccination. The chain recombines TRBV30 with TRBJ1-4; D perhaps matches TRBD1 (5 bases). The source of this sequence is an adult in good health. CDR3 sequence reads: CAWSPEGEKLFF. The CDR3 bases are TGTGCCTGGAGTCCCGAGGGGGAAAAACTGTTTTTT.